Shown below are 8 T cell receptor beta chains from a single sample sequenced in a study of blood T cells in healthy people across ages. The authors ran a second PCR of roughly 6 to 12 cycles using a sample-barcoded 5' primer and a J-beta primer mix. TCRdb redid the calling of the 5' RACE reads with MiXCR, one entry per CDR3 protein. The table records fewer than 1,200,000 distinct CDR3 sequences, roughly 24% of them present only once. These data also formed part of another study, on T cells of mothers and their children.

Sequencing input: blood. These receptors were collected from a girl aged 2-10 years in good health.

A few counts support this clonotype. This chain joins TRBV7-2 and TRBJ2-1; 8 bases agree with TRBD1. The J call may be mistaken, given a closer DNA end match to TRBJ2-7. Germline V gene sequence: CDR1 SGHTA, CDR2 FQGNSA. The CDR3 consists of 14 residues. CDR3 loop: CASSLGAGGVEQYF. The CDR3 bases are TGTGCCAGCAGCTTAGGGGCAGGGGGCGTCGAGCAGTACTTC.

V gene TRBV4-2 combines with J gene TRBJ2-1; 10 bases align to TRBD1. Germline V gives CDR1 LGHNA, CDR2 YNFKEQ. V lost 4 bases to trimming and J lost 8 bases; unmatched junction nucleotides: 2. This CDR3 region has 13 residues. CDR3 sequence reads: CASSRQGAYEQFF. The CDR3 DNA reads TGTGCCAGCAGCCGACAGGGGGCGTATGAGCAGTTCTTC.

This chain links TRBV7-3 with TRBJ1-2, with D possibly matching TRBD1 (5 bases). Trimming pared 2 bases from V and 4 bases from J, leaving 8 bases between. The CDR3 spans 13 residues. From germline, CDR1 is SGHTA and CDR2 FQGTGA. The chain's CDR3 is CASSLDGGYGYTF. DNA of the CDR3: TGTGCCAGCAGCTTAGATGGGGGCTATGGCTACACCTTC.

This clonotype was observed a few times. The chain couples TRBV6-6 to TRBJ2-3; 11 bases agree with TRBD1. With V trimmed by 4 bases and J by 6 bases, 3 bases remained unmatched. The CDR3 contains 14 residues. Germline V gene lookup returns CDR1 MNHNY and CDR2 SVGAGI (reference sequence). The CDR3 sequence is CASSWTGGSDTQYF. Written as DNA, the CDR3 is TGTGCCAGCAGTTGGACAGGGGGCTCGGATACGCAGTATTTT.

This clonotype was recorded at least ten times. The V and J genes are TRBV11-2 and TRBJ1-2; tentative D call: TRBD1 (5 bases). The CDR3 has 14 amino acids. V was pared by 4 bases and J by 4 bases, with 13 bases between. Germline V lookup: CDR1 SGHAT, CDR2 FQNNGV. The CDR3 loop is CASSWEGFSYGYTF. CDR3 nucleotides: TGTGCCAGCAGCTGGGAGGGGTTCAGCTATGGCTACACCTTC.

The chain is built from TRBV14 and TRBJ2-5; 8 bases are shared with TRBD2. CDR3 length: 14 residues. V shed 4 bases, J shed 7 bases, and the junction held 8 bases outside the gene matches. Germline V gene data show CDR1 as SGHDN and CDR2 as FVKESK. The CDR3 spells CASSPGLAGGTQYF. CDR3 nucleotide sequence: TGTGCCAGCAGCCCCGGCCTAGCGGGTGGGACCCAGTACTTC.

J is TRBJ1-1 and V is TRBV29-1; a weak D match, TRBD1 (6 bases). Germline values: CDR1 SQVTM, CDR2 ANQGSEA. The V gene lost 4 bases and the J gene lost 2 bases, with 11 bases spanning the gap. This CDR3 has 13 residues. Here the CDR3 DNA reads TGCAGCGTTGCCGGGACATTCAACACTGAAGCTTTCTTT. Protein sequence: CSVAGTFNTEAFF.

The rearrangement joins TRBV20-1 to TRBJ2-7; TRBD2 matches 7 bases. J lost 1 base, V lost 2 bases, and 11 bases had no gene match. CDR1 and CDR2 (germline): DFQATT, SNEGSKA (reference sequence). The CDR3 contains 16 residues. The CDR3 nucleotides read TGCAGTGCTAGATTCGCGGGAGAAGCTTTTTCCTACGAGCAGTACTTC. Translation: CSARFAGEAFSYEQYF.